One sample yielded the 27 T cell receptor beta chains listed below, sequenced in a study of blood T cells in healthy people across ages. Combining a sample-barcoded 5' primer with a J-beta primer mix, a second PCR ran for roughly 7 to 12 cycles. MiXCR, run by TCRdb on the 5' RACE reads, gives a single entry per CDR3 protein. There are 750,000 to 1,000,000 distinct CDR3 sequences in the sample; almost 30% occur only once, and around 9.6% lies in the top ten. This sample also appeared in a second study, on T cells of mothers and their children.

The sample was blood. The receptors derive from a woman in her thirties or forties in good health.

This clonotype was detected a few times. The V and J genes are TRBV27 and TRBJ1-1; TRBD1 matches 12 bases. The germline V gene encodes CDR1 MNHEY and CDR2 SMNVEV (reference sequence). The CDR3 is 17 residues long. V lost 5 bases and J lost 4; bases outside the gene matches: 11. The CDR3 protein is CASSPGWGTGGLTEAFF. The CDR3, as DNA: TGTGCCAGCAGTCCGGGCTGGGGGACAGGGGGCCTCACTGAAGCTTTCTTT.

V gene TRBV7-2 combines with J gene TRBJ2-3; the match to TRBD2 covers 8 bases. The CDR3 has 18 residues. Germline V lookup: CDR1 SGHTA, CDR2 FQGNSA. J was trimmed by 2 bases and V by 4 bases; bases with no gene match: 14. The CDR3 reads CASSSQPLAGTYTDTQYF. For the CDR3, the DNA is TGTGCCAGCAGCTCCCAACCCTTAGCGGGGACTTACACAGATACGCAGTATTTT.

This clonotype was detected ten times or more. The gene calls are TRBV27 and TRBJ2-7; D is uncertain. This CDR3 contains 15 residues. Trimming stripped 5 bases from V and 0 bases from J, with 14 bases between. Germline loops: CDR1 MNHEY, CDR2 SMNVEV (reference sequence). CDR3 DNA: TGTGCCAGCAGTCTTTCAGGACGGAACTCCTACGAGCAGTACTTC. This codes for CASSLSGRNSYEQYF.

A few counts support this clonotype. The CDR3 is CASSAPRTPGREKLFF. CDR3 bases: TGTGCCAGCAGTGCCCCTAGGACACCGGGGCGCGAAAAACTGTTTTTT. The V gene is TRBV28, the J gene TRBJ1-4; a possible D gene is TRBD1 (5 bases). CDR1 is MDHEN and CDR2 is SYDVKM in the germline V gene. The CDR3 covers 16 residues. Trimming shortened V by 5 bases and J by 8 bases, and 21 bases separated the two germline ends.

This clonotype has more than one count but fewer than ten. J is TRBJ2-1 and V is TRBV6-6; maybe TRBD2 (5 bases). This CDR3 contains 16 residues. Trimming left V 6 bases short and J 7 bases short, with 22 bases between. Germline V CDR1 and CDR2: MNHNY, SVGAGI (reference sequence). The CDR3 sequence: CASSPRGRLVGNEQFF. The CDR3 nucleotides are TGTGCCAGCAGCCCCAGAGGGCGTCTGGTAGGGAATGAGCAGTTCTTC.

This chain connects TRBV10-3 to TRBJ2-1, with 11 bases identical to TRBD2. The germline CDR1 and CDR2 sequences are ENHRY and SYGVKD. The CDR3 totals 18 residues. After removal of 3 bases from V and 0 bases from J, the junction contained 7 bases not matched to a gene. The CDR3 region has the DNA TGTGCCATCAGTGACCTAGCGGGGGGCGAGAGCTCCTACAATGAGCAGTTCTTC. Translation: CAISDLAGGESSYNEQFF.

This chain connects TRBV6-5 to TRBJ1-2; D unclear. This CDR3 spans 16 amino acids. Trimming pared 0 bases from V and 3 bases from J, leaving 14 bases between. Germline V gene lookup returns CDR1 MNHEY and CDR2 SVGAGI. In nucleotides, the CDR3 is TGTGCCAGCAGTTACTCGATACGGGGTGGGCACTATGGCTACACCTTC. Translating it yields CASSYSIRGGHYGYTF.

This clonotype was seen repeatedly, ten times or more. V is TRBV7-2 and J is TRBJ2-7; a weak D match, TRBD1 (5 bases). V was shortened by 5 bases and J by 2 bases, with 22 bases between the two germline ends. The CDR3 has 17 residues. Germline lookup yields CDR1 SGHTA and CDR2 FQGNSA. CDR3 nucleotide sequence: TGTGCCAGCAGCCCGTTCGGCTACGTAGGGGCGACCTACGAGCAGTACTTC. Residues: CASSPFGYVGATYEQYF.

Regarding this clonotype: Here the CDR3 omits its conserved ending phenylalanine or tryptophan, so a read error is the likely source. V is TRBV20-1 and J is TRBJ2-1; D tentatively reads TRBD1 or TRBD2 (5 bases each). The CDR3 covers 14 residues. From germline, CDR1 is DFQATT and CDR2 SNEGSKA (reference sequence). V lost 5 bases and J 4 bases, leaving 15 bases between the germline ends. The CDR3 nucleotides are TGCAGTGCTCCCCCGGGACGAGGGTACAATGAGCAGTTCGTC. It specifies CSAPPGRGYNEQFV.

In its sample, this clonotype was seen a few times. CDR3 sequence reads: CASSHRERSYGYTF. In nucleotides, the CDR3 is TGTGCCAGCAGCCACAGGGAAAGGAGCTATGGCTACACCTTC. J is TRBJ1-2 and V is TRBV27; a weak D match, TRBD1 (6 bases). Germline CDR1 MNHEY, CDR2 SMNVEV (reference sequence). V was cut by 6 bases and J by 4 bases, with 15 bases left in between. This CDR3 is built from 14 residues.

A word on this clonotype: One end of the junction does not line up with germline, which may come from a read error. V usage is TRBV3-1 and J usage is TRBJ2-5, with 11 positions matching TRBD1. The end of the DNA fits TRBJ2-7 better, so the J call may be wrong. The CDR3 contains 18 residues. Germline CDR1 LGHDT, CDR2 YNNKEL (reference sequence). CDR3 DNA: TGTACCAGCAGCCGTTTTTCCGGGACAGGGGGGATTCCCTACGAGCAGTACTTC. The encoded protein is CTSSRFSGTGGIPYEQYF.

This clonotype was observed once. V usage is TRBV4-3 and J usage is TRBJ2-3, with D hard to call. This CDR3 spans 14 amino acids. Germline values: CDR1 LGHNA, CDR2 YSLEER. V was clipped by 5 bases and J by 5 bases, with 14 bases between them. In DNA form, the CDR3 reads TGCGCCAGCAGCAAGATAACAGCTCTAGATACGCAGTATTTT. Translating gives CASSKITALDTQYF.

The chain links TRBV14 to TRBJ1-6, with TRBD1 matching 7 bases. CDR3 size: 16 residues. With 1 base clipped from V and 9 bases from J, the junction kept 9 bases outside the gene matches. CDR1 SGHDN and CDR2 FVKESK come from the germline V gene. The CDR3: CASSQVSAGGTSPLHF. CDR3 nucleotides: TGTGCCAGCAGCCAAGTTTCGGCAGGGGGAACTTCACCCCTCCACTTT.

This clonotype was seen repeatedly, ten times or more. This CDR3 reads CASSWQDGITGETQYF. CDR3 bases: TGTGCCAGCAGCTGGCAGGACGGTATCACGGGGGAGACCCAGTACTTC. This sequence joins TRBV7-2 and TRBJ2-5, with D perhaps TRBD2 (5 bases). Germline loops: CDR1 SGHTA, CDR2 FQGNSA. V dropped 4 bases and J dropped 5 bases, with 20 bases sitting between them. This CDR3 is 16 amino acids long.

This chain links TRBV28 with TRBJ1-3, with D possibly TRBD1 on 5 matching bases. V shed 5 bases and J shed 4 bases, with 15 bases lying between them. The CDR3 is made up of 15 amino acids. Germline V lookup: CDR1 MDHEN, CDR2 SYDVKM. The CDR3 nucleotides read TGTGCCAGCAGTACCCTCTTGGGGCCGGGAAACACCATATATTTT. Translating it yields CASSTLLGPGNTIYF.

In regard to this clonotype: This is likely a read error, given that the CDR3 carries no conserved phenylalanine or tryptophan at its end. The rearrangement joins TRBV10-2 to TRBJ1-5; D not resolved. This CDR3 contains 13 residues. The germline gives CDR1 WSHSY, CDR2 SAAADI. The V end was cut by 0 bases, the J end by 4 bases, with 4 bases between. The CDR3 spells CASSESRNQPQHV. The CDR3 coding sequence is TGCGCCAGCAGTGAGTCAAGGAATCAGCCCCAGCATGTT.

This clonotype was counted only a few times. V and J are TRBV5-1 and TRBJ2-7; 8 bases map to TRBD1. V was pared by 4 bases and J by 8 bases, with 26 bases of the junction left unmatched. The germline CDR1 and CDR2 sequences are SGHRS and YFSETQ. The CDR3 extends over 19 amino acids. The CDR3 here is CASSPSLLIGSGGQTKQYF. DNA for the CDR3: TGCGCCAGCAGCCCCAGCTTATTGATCGGCTCAGGGGGCCAGACAAAGCAGTACTTC.

This clonotype was picked up a small number of times. The chain employs TRBV12-3 or TRBV12-4 and TRBJ2-7, with D perhaps TRBD1 (5 bases). This CDR3 is built from 15 residues. The V and J ends lost 6 bases and 2 bases respectively, with 17 bases between them. The chain's CDR3 is CASSPPGIGPYEQYF. The CDR3 DNA sequence: TGTGCCAGCAGCCCTCCAGGGATAGGACCCTACGAGCAGTACTTC.

Relative to its sample, this clonotype is medium-sized. This chain links TRBV12-3 or TRBV12-4 with TRBJ2-5; D remains ambiguous. This CDR3 has 12 residues. V was trimmed by 2 bases and J by 4 bases, leaving 5 bases between them. The chain's CDR3 is CASSLFGETQYF. The CDR3 DNA sequence: TGTGCCAGCAGTTTATTTGGAGAGACCCAGTACTTC.

This clonotype was counted at least ten times. V is TRBV6-6 and J is TRBJ2-7; 7 positions agree with TRBD1. The CDR3 runs to 16 residues. CDR1 and CDR2 (germline): MNHNY, SVGAGI (reference sequence). The V gene end was trimmed by 4 bases and the J gene end by 1 base; junction bases not matched to a gene: 10. In DNA, the CDR3 is TGTGCCAGCAGTTTGGGACAGCCCGCCTTTTCCTACGAGCAGTACTTC. It codes for CASSLGQPAFSYEQYF.

With regard to this clonotype: One junction end does not reproduce the germline sequence, and a read error may be involved. J is TRBJ2-3 and V is TRBV27; the D gene is possibly TRBD1 (6 bases). Germline V lookup: CDR1 MNHEY, CDR2 SMNVEV (reference sequence). The CDR3 covers 14 residues. The CDR3 DNA follows: TGTGCCGGCAGTTTAGGTCAGGGGTCAGATACGCAGTATTTT. It codes for CAGSLGQGSDTQYF.

The chain employs TRBV28 and TRBJ1-2; TRBD1 matches 7 bases. V was clipped by 5 bases and J by 7 bases; unmatched bases: 13. Germline lookup yields CDR1 MDHEN and CDR2 SYDVKM. The CDR3 extends over 15 amino acids. CDR3 amino acids: CASSTHDTGVGGYTF. The CDR3 region has the DNA TGTGCCAGCAGTACCCATGACACAGGGGTCGGTGGCTACACCTTC.

V gene TRBV5-1 combines with J gene TRBJ2-5; D is undetermined. With 0 bases removed from V and 3 bases from J, the gap between germline ends came to 9 bases. The length of the CDR3 is 14 residues. Germline values: CDR1 SGHRS, CDR2 YFSETQ. CDR3 DNA sequence: TGCGCCAGCAGCTTGGGGCGGAAAGAAGAGACCCAGTACTTC. It yields the protein CASSLGRKEETQYF.

This clonotype occurred a few times. A much larger clone lies a single base off, so this may be a read error. The chain joins TRBV10-3 to TRBJ2-3, with TRBD2 as a possible D gene (5 bases). CDR1 and CDR2 from the germline V gene are ENHRY and SYGVKD. The CDR3 contains 15 residues. V was pared by 2 bases and J by 2 bases, with 11 bases between. As DNA, the CDR3 is TGTGCCATCAGTGAGGGGCGAGGGAACACAGATACGCAGTATTTT. Its translation: CAISEGRGNTDTQYF.

The chain carries TRBV20-1 and TRBJ2-1; no clear D. Germline CDR1 DFQATT, CDR2 SNEGSKA (reference sequence). There are 10 residues in the CDR3. V lost 3 bases and J lost 9, with 6 bases in between. The CDR3 region is CSARKSEQFF. The CDR3 bases are TGCAGTGCTAGGAAAAGTGAGCAGTTCTTC.

This clonotype came up a few times. The gene calls are TRBV23-1 and TRBJ1-5, with 7 bases that match TRBD1. TRBV23-1 is given ORF status, its function remaining uncertain. This CDR3 is 20 amino acids long. The ends lost 2 bases at V and 0 bases at J; junction bases unmatched: 16. DNA of the CDR3: TGCGCCAGCAGTCAACGACCGACAGGGCCTACTCAATATAGCAATCAGCCCCAGCATTTT. This sequence encodes CASSQRPTGPTQYSNQPQHF.

The sample holds a few counts of this clonotype. The germline gene is not matched at one end of the junction; a read error may be the cause. The V gene is TRBV7-7, the J gene TRBJ2-1; 7 bases agree with TRBD2. This CDR3 is built from 14 residues. The V gene's germline CDR1 is SSHAT and CDR2 FNYEAQ (reference sequence). CDR3 region: CASSPERGNNEQFF. DNA of the CDR3: TGTGCTAGCAGCCCAGAGCGGGGCAATAATGAGCAGTTCTTC.